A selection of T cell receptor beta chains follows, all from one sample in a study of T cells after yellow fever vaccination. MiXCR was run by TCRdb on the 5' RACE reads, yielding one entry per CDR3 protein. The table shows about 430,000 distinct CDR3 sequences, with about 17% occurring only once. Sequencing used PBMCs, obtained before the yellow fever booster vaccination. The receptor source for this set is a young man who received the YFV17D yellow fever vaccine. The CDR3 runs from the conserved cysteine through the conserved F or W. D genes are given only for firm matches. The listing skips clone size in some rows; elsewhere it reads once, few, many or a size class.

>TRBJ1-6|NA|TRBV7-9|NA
TGTGCCAGCAGCTCTGAGGGACCATATTCACCCCTCCACTTT
CASSSEGPYSPLHF
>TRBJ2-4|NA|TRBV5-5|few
TGTGCCAGCAGCCCTTGGGACTCAAACATTCAGTACTTC
CASSPWDSNIQYF
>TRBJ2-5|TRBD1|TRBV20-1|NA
TGCAGTGCTAGCGGCGTCAAGGGGGCCCAAGAGACCCAGTACTTC
CSASGVKGAQETQYF
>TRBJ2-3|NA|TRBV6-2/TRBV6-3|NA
TGTGCCAGCACCCCTTCGAGGCGAGGGGGGAGCACAGATACGCAGTATTTT
CASTPSRRGGSTDTQYF
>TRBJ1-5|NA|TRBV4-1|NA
TGCGCCAGCAGCCAAGGACCCGGGTTCGGGCAGCCCCAGCATTTT
CASSQGPGFGQPQHF
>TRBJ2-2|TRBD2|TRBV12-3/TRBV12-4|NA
TGTGCCAGCAGCCGGGGACTAGCCACCGGGGAGCTGTTTTTT
CASSRGLATGELFF
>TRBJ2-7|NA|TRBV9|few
TGTGCCAGCAGCGTCCGGGGGAGCTCCTACGAGCAGTACTTC
CASSVRGSSYEQYF
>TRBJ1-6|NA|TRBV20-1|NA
TGCAGTGCGCCCCTCAACTCGGCTAGAGTCCCCCTCCACTTT
CSAPLNSARVPLHF
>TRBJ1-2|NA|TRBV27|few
TGTGCCAGCAGTTTCCTCACAGGCAACTATGGCTACACCTTC
CASSFLTGNYGYTF
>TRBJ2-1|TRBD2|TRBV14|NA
TGTGCCAGCAGCCAAATGGGGCGGGGGGTCTACAATGAGCAGTTCTTC
CASSQMGRGVYNEQFF
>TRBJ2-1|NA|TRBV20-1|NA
TGCAGTACCGAACCGGTAAATGAGCAGTTCTTC
CSTEPVNEQFF
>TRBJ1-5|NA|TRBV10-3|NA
TGTGCCATCAGTGAGTCAAGGGCGGGCGACATGAGTCAGCCCCAGCATTTT
CAISESRAGDMSQPQHF
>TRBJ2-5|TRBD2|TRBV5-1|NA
TGCGCCAGCAGCTCCGGACTAGCGGGGGCAGAGACCCAGTACTTC
CASSSGLAGAETQYF
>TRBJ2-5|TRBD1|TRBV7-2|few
TGTGCCAGCAGCAGATCGACAGGGCAAGAGACCCAGTACTTC
CASSRSTGQETQYF
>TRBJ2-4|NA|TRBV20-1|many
TGCAGTGCTAGGCCAGGAGGGGGGGCGGCCAAAAACATTCAGTACTTC
CSARPGGGAAKNIQYF
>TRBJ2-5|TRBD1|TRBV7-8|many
TGTGCCAGCAGCAGGGACAGGAGGGGAGAGACCCAGTACTTC
CASSRDRRGETQYF
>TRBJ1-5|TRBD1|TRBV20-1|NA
TGCAGTGCCTATGCTGCCAGGGGGAACAATCAGCCCCAGCATTTT
CSAYAARGNNQPQHF
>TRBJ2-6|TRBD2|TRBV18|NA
TGTGCCAGCTCACACAGCTCGGGACTAGCAGGCTCTGGGGCCAACGTCCTGACTTTC
CASSHSSGLAGSGANVLTF
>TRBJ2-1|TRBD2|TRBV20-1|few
TGCAGTGCTAGAGATCTGGGCGGGGGGGCTTCCTACAATGAGCAGTTCTTC
CSARDLGGGASYNEQFF
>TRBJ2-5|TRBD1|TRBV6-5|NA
TGTGCCAGCAGTTACGAAAAGGGGACAGGGGGCTATGGAGAGACCCAGTACTTC
CASSYEKGTGGYGETQYF
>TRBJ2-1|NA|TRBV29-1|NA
TGCAGCGTTCAACCGTCAGGGAATGAGCAGTTCTTC
CSVQPSGNEQFF
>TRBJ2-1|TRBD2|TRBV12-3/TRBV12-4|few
TGTGCCAGCAGGGAGACAGGGACTAGCACGACCGATGAGCAGTTCTTC
CASRETGTSTTDEQFF
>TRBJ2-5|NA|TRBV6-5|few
TGTGCCAGCAGTTATTCCGGGACAGCGGGAGAGACCCAGTACTTC
CASSYSGTAGETQYF
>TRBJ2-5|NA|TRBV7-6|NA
TGTGCCAGCAGCCCCCACCTAGCTGGAGAGACCCAGTACTTC
CASSPHLAGETQYF
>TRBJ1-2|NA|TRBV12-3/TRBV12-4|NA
TGTGCCAGCAACCCCTTCAGGTCTAACTATGGCTACACCTTC
CASNPFRSNYGYTF
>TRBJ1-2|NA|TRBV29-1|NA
TGCAGCGTAAACCGGGACCCAGGCTACACCTTC
CSVNRDPGYTF
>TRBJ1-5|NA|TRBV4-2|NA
TGTGCCAGCAGCCAAGAGACAGGTTTTGGTCAGCCCCAGCATTTT
CASSQETGFGQPQHF
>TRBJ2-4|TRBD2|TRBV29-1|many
TGCAGCGTTATCCAGCGGGGGCGCGCAGGGGACATTCAGTACTTC
CSVIQRGRAGDIQYF
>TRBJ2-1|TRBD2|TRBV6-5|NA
TGTGCCAGCAGTAAGGTCGTGCGGGGGGAGCAGTTCTTC
CASSKVVRGEQFF
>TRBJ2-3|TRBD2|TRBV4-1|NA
TGCGCCAGCAGCCAAGGGACTAGCCGCACAGATACGCAGTATTTT
CASSQGTSRTDTQYF
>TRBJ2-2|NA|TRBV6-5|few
TGTGCCAGCAGTACTCGAGACAGAAACACCGGGGAGCTGTTTTTT
CASSTRDRNTGELFF
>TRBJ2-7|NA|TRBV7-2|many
TGTGCCAGCAGTTCAGGGACCGGGTTCTACGAGCAGTACTTC
CASSSGTGFYEQYF
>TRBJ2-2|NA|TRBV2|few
TGTGCCAGCAGTGAACGTGGTGGGGGTGCGAACACCGGGGAGCTGTTTTTT
CASSERGGGANTGELFF
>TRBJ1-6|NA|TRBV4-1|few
TGCGCCAGCAGCCAAGATCGGGGGTTATGGTCACCCCTCAACTTT
CASSQDRGLWSPLNF
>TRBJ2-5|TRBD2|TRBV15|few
TGTGCCACCAGCAGAAGACTAGCGGGGGGCCGGAGGGAGACCCAGTACTTC
CATSRRLAGGRRETQYF
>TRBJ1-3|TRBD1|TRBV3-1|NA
TGTGCCAGCAGCCCAAGCGGCAGGGGGCCAGGAAACACCATATATTTT
CASSPSGRGPGNTIYF
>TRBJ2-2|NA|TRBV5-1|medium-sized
TGCGCCAGCAGCTCGAACGGGGCTAACGCGAACACCGGGGAGCTGTTTTTT
CASSSNGANANTGELFF
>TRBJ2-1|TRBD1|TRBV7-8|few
TGTGCCAGCAGCCGGCCCCGGGACAGGGGGCGAAATGAGCAGTTCTTC
CASSRPRDRGRNEQFF
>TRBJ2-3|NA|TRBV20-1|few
TGCAGTGCTCGACCTTTCTGGGGGGAGAGAGATACGCAGTATTTT
CSARPFWGERDTQYF
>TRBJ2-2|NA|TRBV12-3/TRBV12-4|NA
TGTGCCAGCAGTTTCTACGGGGCTACCGGGGAGCTGTTTTTT
CASSFYGATGELFF
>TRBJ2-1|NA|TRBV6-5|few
TGTGCCAGCAGTTACGGGGAGCGCCTCTACAATGAGCAGTTCTTC
CASSYGERLYNEQFF
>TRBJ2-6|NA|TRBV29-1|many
TGCAGCGCACGGACAACTGGGGCCAACGTCCTGACTTTC
CSARTTGANVLTF
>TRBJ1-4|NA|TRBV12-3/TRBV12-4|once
TGTGCCAGCAGTTTCCCCGGGCAGGCAACTAATGAAAAACTGTTTTTT
CASSFPGQATNEKLFF
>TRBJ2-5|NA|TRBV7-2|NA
TGTGCCAGCAGCTCCCTAGTCCCCCTAGCGAGGCGAGGAGAGACCCAGTACTTC
CASSSLVPLARRGETQYF